This paragraph reports one T cell receptor beta chain. This entry belongs to a study of radiation and T cells in renal cell carcinoma. Time point specified: blood 2 weeks post-SBRT. Treatment reported: 15 Gy SBRT to primary tumor, nephrectomy 4 weeks later. TCRdb's copy holds only in-frame clones and misses some; the assay was immunoSEQ multiplex PCR. In the table there are 60,000 to 80,000 clones, 82% of which are singletons. The CDR3 runs 15 residues. Trimming cost V 0 bases and J 6 bases, with 12 bases left between them. CDR1 and CDR2 (germline): LNHNV, YYDKDF (reference sequence). The sample in question was blood, obtained from a patient whose treatment included radiotherapy and nephrectomy. The V call is TRBV15, the J call TRBJ2-1; D tentatively reads TRBD1 or TRBD2 (5 bases each). The source of this sequence is a man aged 55 to 70 with renal cell carcinoma. The CDR3: CATSRDGTPGNEQFF. The CDR3 DNA reads TGTGCCACCAGCAGAGATGGGACCCCCGGCAATGAGCAGTTCTTC.